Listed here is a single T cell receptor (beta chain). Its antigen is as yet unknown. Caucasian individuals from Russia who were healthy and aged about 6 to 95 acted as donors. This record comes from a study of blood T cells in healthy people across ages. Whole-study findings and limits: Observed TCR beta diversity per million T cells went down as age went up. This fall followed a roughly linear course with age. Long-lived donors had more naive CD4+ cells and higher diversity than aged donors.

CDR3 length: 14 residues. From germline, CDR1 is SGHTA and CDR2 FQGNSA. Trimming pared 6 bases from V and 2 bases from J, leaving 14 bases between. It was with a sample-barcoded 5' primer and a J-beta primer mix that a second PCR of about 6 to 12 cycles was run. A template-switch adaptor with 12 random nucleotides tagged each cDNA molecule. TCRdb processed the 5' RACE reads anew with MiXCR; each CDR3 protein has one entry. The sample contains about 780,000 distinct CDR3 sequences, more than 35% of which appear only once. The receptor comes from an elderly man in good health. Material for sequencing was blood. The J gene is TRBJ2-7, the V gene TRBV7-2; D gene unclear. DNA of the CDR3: TGTGCCAGCAGTCCTCGGATATCCACCTACGAGCAGTACTTC. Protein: CASSPRISTYEQYF.